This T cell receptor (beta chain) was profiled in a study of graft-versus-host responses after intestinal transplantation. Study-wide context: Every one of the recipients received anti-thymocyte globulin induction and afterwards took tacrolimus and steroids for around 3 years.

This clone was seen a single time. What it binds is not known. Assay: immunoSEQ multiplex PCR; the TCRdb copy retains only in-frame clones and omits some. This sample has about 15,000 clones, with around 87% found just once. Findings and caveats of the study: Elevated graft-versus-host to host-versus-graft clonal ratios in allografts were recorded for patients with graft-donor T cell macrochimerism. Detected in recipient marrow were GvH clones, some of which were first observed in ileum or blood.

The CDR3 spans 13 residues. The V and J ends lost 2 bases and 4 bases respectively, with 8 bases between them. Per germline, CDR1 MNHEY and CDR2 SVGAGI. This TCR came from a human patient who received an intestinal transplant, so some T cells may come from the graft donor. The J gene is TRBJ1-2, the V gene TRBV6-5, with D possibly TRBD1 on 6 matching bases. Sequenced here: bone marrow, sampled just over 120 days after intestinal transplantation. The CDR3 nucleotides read TGTGCCAGCAGTTACCGGGACATCTATGGCTACACCTTC. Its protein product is CASSYRDIYGYTF.